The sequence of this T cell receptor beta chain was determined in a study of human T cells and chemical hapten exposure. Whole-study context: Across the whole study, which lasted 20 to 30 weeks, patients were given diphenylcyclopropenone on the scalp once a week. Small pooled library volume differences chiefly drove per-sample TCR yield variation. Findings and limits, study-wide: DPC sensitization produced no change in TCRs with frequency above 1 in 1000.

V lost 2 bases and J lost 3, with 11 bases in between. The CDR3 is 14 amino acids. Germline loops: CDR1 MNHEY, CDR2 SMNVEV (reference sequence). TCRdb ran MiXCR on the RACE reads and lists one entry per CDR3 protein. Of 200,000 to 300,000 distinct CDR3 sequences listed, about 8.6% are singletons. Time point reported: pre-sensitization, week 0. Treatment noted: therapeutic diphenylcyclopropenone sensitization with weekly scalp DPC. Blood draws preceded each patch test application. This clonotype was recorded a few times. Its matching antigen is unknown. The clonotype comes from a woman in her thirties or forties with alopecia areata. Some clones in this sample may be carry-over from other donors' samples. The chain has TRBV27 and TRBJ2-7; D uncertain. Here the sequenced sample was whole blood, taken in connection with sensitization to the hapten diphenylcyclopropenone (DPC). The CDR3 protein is CASSLGLDGYEQYF. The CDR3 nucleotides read TGTGCCAGCAGTTTAGGCCTGGACGGCTACGAGCAGTACTTC.